The 30 T cell receptor beta chains reported below all come from one sample, sequenced in a study of kidney transplant recipient with SARS-CoV-2 infection (dated by TCRdb to the early 2020s). Sequencing relied on an Illumina MiSeq. TCRdb handled the public reads itself, with Q25 trimming in fastp and clone calling in MiXCR, and kept productive beta chains. Each CDR3 protein gets just one entry, which takes the most common genes and DNA from the rows behind it. The sample table holds 200,000 to 300,000 distinct CDR3 sequences, of which roughly 26% were seen once. Less than 8.5% of the sample lies in the top ten. What the time point label conveys for this sample: pre-pandemic baseline sample and day 111 after first positive SARS-CoV-2 test. The sample here was a blood sample, taken at baseline and between days 110 and 120 from a kidney transplant recipient. The receptors were gathered from a male patient in his thirties who had COVID-19 and was a kidney transplant recipient. After a transplant, certain T cells may trace back to the graft donor.

This clonotype has ten or more counts. The chain is built from TRBV3-1 and TRBJ2-2; the D is unclear. The CDR3 runs to 18 residues. V was shortened by 4 bases and J by 5 bases, with 23 bases between the two germline ends. The germline V gene encodes CDR1 LGHDT and CDR2 YNNKEL (reference sequence). The CDR3 loop reads CASSRGNPISGLTGELFF. CDR3 bases: TGTGCCAGCAGCCGAGGTAATCCCATTTCAGGCTTGACCGGGGAGCTGTTTTTT.

Note on this clonotype: One base away lies a much larger clone, so this may be a sequencing read error. The CDR3 ends on some other residue instead of the conserved phenylalanine or tryptophan, so this is likely a read error. This chain connects TRBV19 to TRBJ2-7; the match to TRBD2 covers 9 bases. CDR1 and CDR2 (germline): LNHDA, SQIVND (reference sequence). The CDR3 consists of 15 residues. V shed 3 bases and J 2 bases; nucleotides not matched to a gene: 5. CDR3 in DNA: TGTGCCAGTAGTATTACCGCGGGAGGGCCCTACGAGCAGTACTCC. Residues: CASSITAGGPYEQYS.

Comment on this clonotype: This may arise from a read error, as a much more abundant clone is one base away. Likely a read error: the CDR3 ends without its conserved phenylalanine or tryptophan. This chain links TRBV25-1 with TRBJ2-7; TRBD2 matches at 11 bases. Germline V gives CDR1 MGHDK, CDR2 SYGVNS. This CDR3 is built from 15 residues. Losses at the gene ends were 1 base for V and 6 bases for J; bases not matched to a gene: 5. The CDR3 here is CASSEFTSGSPEQYL. The CDR3 DNA sequence: TGTGCCAGCAGTGAATTCACTAGCGGGAGTCCCGAGCAGTACCTC.

Ten or more counts support this clonotype. The V gene is TRBV8-2, the J gene TRBJ1-2. TRBV8-2 is annotated as a pseudogene. The CDR3 has 16 residues. CDR3 in DNA: TGTGGCAGTCCCTACTCTGATAGCCGAAAGACCTATGGCTACACCTTC. It codes for CGSPYSDSRKTYGYTF.

This clonotype was recorded many times. V and J are TRBV5-1 and TRBJ2-7; the match to TRBD1 covers 7 bases. V lost 2 bases to trimming and J lost 4 bases; unmatched junction nucleotides: 3. Germline V lookup: CDR1 SGHRS, CDR2 YFSETQ. There are 13 residues in the CDR3. In nucleotides, the CDR3 is TGCGCCAGCAGCTTTGCAGGGGGTTACGAGCAGTACTTC. Protein product: CASSFAGGYEQYF.

There are many counts of this clonotype. The chain carries TRBV19 and TRBJ1-2, with D perhaps matching TRBD1 (5 bases). Trimming removed 4 bases from V and 4 bases from J, with 13 bases in between. CDR1 LNHDA and CDR2 SQIVND come from the germline V gene (reference sequence). The CDR3 is 14 amino acids. The CDR3, as DNA: TGTGCCAGTAGTACCTTCGACAGATTCTATGGCTACACCTTC. Translation: CASSTFDRFYGYTF. Drawing the rest from reference TRBV19 and TRBJ1-2, the complete variable domain is DGGITQSPKYLFRKEGQNVTLSCEQNLNHDAMYWYRQDPGQGLRLIYYSQIVNDFQKGDIAEGYSVSREKKESFPLTVTSAQKNPTAFYLCASSTFDRFYGYTFGSGTRLTVV.

Ten or more counts support this clonotype. CDR3 in amino acids: CASSPDRLAYEQYF. The CDR3 nucleotides are TGTGCCAGCAGCCCCGACAGGTTGGCGTACGAGCAGTACTTC. V is TRBV13 and J is TRBJ2-7; D perhaps matches TRBD1 (6 bases). Germline loops: CDR1 PRHDT, CDR2 FYEKMQ (reference sequence). V lost 5 bases to trimming and J lost 4 bases, with 15 bases between them. The CDR3 runs 14 residues.

This clonotype has a count of ten or more. The chain uses TRBV30 and TRBJ1-6; D remains ambiguous. The CDR3 sequence is 14 residues long. With 0 bases removed from V and 9 bases from J, the gap between germline ends came to 12 bases. The germline gives CDR1 GTSNPN, CDR2 SVGIG (reference sequence). Here the CDR3 reads CAWSVGKWGSPLHF. In DNA, the CDR3 is TGTGCCTGGAGTGTAGGCAAATGGGGTTCACCCCTCCACTTT.

In regard to this clonotype: Possible read error: a much larger clone is one base away. The J gene is TRBJ2-1, the V gene TRBV6-8; 9 nucleotides line up with TRBD1. Germline V CDR1 and CDR2: MNHGY, SAAAGT. The CDR3 totals 15 residues. The CDR3 here is CDSSPGQGRGNEQFF. As DNA, the CDR3 is TGTGACAGCAGTCCGGGACAGGGAAGAGGCAATGAGCAGTTCTTC.

The table lists this clonotype with many counts. The V gene is TRBV20-1, the J gene TRBJ1-6; the D is unclear. Trimming took off 5 bases at V and 5 bases at J, with 13 bases between the two ends. The V gene's germline CDR1 is DFQATT and CDR2 SNEGSKA (reference sequence). The CDR3 runs 14 residues. The CDR3 nucleotides read TGCAGTGCTCAGCGGGGTCCTAATAATTCACCCCTCCACTTT. Its translation: CSAQRGPNNSPLHF.

The gene calls are TRBV10-1 and TRBJ2-4; D is undetermined. The germline V and J ends were trimmed by 0 bases and 1 base, with 13 bases remaining between them. Germline loops: CDR1 WNHNN, CDR2 SYGVQD (reference sequence). This CDR3 has 17 residues. The CDR3, as DNA: TGCGCCAGCAGTGAGTCCGGCGGTTATGGGGCCAAAAACATTCAGTACTTC. Encoded protein: CASSESGGYGAKNIQYF.

As regards this clonotype: A much larger clone lies one base from this, so it may be a read error. V is TRBV7-6 and J is TRBJ1-5; 7 nucleotides match TRBD1. The CDR3 loop spans 14 amino acids. Germline V gene sequence: CDR1 SGHVS, CDR2 FNYEAQ. The CDR3 nucleotides are TGTGCTAGCGGCTTACACAGGGGAAATCAGCCCCAGCATTTT. Translation gives CASGLHRGNQPQHF.

Points on this clonotype: This may come from a read error, since a much larger clone is one base off. This chain connects TRBV19 to TRBJ1-2, with D possibly matching TRBD1 (5 bases). Germline-derived CDR1 and CDR2 are LNHDA and SQIVND (reference sequence). The CDR3 extends over 17 amino acids. The CDR3 sequence is CASSFRRTNRKTYGYAF. The CDR3 DNA is TGTGCCAGTAGTTTCCGGCGGACAAATCGAAAGACCTATGGCTACGCCTTC.

This clonotype occurred a few times. This chain links TRBV28 with TRBJ2-3, with a possible D match to TRBD2 (5 bases). This CDR3 spans 14 amino acids. Germline V gives CDR1 MDHEN, CDR2 SYDVKM. V lost 2 bases, J lost 5 bases, and 11 bases lay in between. CDR3: CASSLRVGGDTQYF. CDR3 nucleotide sequence: TGTGCCAGCAGTTTAAGGGTCGGAGGAGATACGCAGTATTTT.

This clonotype was seen a handful of times. The V call is TRBV3-1, the J call TRBJ2-6, with 7 bases identical to TRBD1. The CDR3 contains 15 residues. Germline CDR1 is LGHDT and CDR2 is YNNKEL (reference sequence). Germline trimming cut 1 base from V and 3 bases from J; bases unmatched to any gene: 0. The CDR3, as DNA: TGTGCCAGCAGCCAAGGGACAGGTGGGGCCAACGTCCTGACTTTC. This encodes CASSQGTGGANVLTF.

This clonotype has ten or more counts. The rearrangement links TRBV24-1 to TRBJ2-2; TRBD1 is a possible D gene (6 bases). Germline-derived CDR1 and CDR2 are KGHDR and SFDVKD. This CDR3 has 15 amino acids. Trimming pared 4 bases from V and 5 bases from J, leaving 13 bases between. This CDR3 is CATSDPDSYTGELFF. DNA of the CDR3: TGTGCCACCAGTGACCCGGACAGCTATACCGGGGAGCTGTTTTTT.

This clonotype has ten or more counts. The rearrangement joins TRBV28 to TRBJ1-5, with D unresolved. The CDR3 extends over 15 amino acids. Germline V gene data show CDR1 as MDHEN and CDR2 as SYDVKM. V was clipped by 3 bases and J by 5 bases, with 14 bases between them. The CDR3 DNA is TGTGCCAGCAGTTTTACGGGAACGGTGGATCAGCCCCAGCATTTT. It translates to CASSFTGTVDQPQHF.

This clonotype was recorded many times. The chain recombines TRBV28 with TRBJ2-6, with a tentative D call TRBD2 (5 bases). CDR3 size: 17 residues. V lost 7 bases and J lost 1, with 17 bases in between. In germline, CDR1 is MDHEN, CDR2 SYDVKM. In DNA form, the CDR3 reads TGTGCCAGCACTTTGGTCGGGGTTGGGTCTGGGGCCAACGTCCTGACTTTC. It encodes CASTLVGVGSGANVLTF.

This clonotype was seen many times. The chain employs TRBV21-1 and TRBJ2-7; the D call TRBD1 from the table was never checked on the DNA. TRBV21-1 is given as a pseudogene. This CDR3 contains 15 residues. The CDR3: CASSLTGGLDYEQYF. For the CDR3, the DNA is TGTGCCAGCAGTTTGACAGGGGGCTTGGACTACGAGCAGTACTTC.

This clonotype was detected ten times or more. The rearrangement links TRBV5-1 to TRBJ2-7; perhaps TRBD1 as D (7 bases). V lost 4 bases to trimming and J lost 3 bases, with 11 bases between them. CDR1 and CDR2 (germline): SGHRS, YFSETQ. The CDR3 loop spans 13 amino acids. DNA of the CDR3: TGCGCCAGCAGCGGAGGGGGCGACTACGAGCAGTACTTC. This translates into CASSGGGDYEQYF.

This clonotype came up many times. V usage is TRBV10-2 and J usage is TRBJ1-2, with D hard to call. CDR1 and CDR2 (germline): WSHSY, SAAADI. The CDR3 sequence is 17 residues long. V lost 4 bases, J lost 4 bases, and 22 bases lay in between. This CDR3 is CASSVSYTSRKTYGYTF. Here the CDR3 DNA reads TGCGCCAGCAGTGTGTCTTACACTTCTAGAAAGACCTATGGCTACACCTTC.

At least ten counts were recorded for this clonotype. The rearrangement uses TRBV7-6 and TRBJ1-2, with D tentatively TRBD1 (6 bases). Germline V lookup: CDR1 SGHVS, CDR2 FNYEAQ. CDR3 length: 14 amino acids. The germline V and J ends were trimmed by 5 bases and 7 bases, with 17 bases remaining between them. The CDR3 DNA reads as TGTGCCAGCAGCGGCGAAGGGGGGAGTGGTGGCTACACCTTC. It yields the protein CASSGEGGSGGYTF.

This clonotype was detected many times. This chain links TRBV3-1 with TRBJ2-3, with 13 bases matching TRBD2. The CDR3 extends over 16 amino acids. Germline trimming cut 4 bases from V and 4 bases from J; bases unmatched to any gene: 5. Germline assignment: CDR1 LGHDT and CDR2 YNNKEL (reference sequence). Written as DNA, the CDR3 is TGTGCCAGCAGCCCTACTAGCGGGAGGGCAGCAGATACGCAGTATTTT. The encoded protein is CASSPTSGRAADTQYF.

The V gene is TRBV3-1, the J gene TRBJ1-2; no clear D. Germline CDR1 is LGHDT and CDR2 is YNNKEL (reference sequence). V was trimmed by 4 bases and J by 4 bases, leaving 22 bases between them. CDR3 size: 17 residues. This CDR3 reads CASSRSATLRRTYGYTF. CDR3 nucleotides: TGTGCCAGCAGCCGCAGTGCCACCCTTCGAAGGACCTATGGCTACACCTTC.

This chain uses TRBV3-1 with TRBJ2-5; no clear D gene. Germline V gives CDR1 LGHDT, CDR2 YNNKEL (reference sequence). Trimming pared 5 bases from V and 5 bases from J, leaving 24 bases between. CDR3 size: 17 residues. The CDR3 reads CASSSLRPIPFSETQYF. CDR3 nucleotides: TGTGCCAGCAGCTCCCTGCGTCCCATTCCTTTCTCTGAGACCCAGTACTTC.

This clonotype was seen repeatedly, ten times or more. The J gene is TRBJ2-6, the V gene TRBV19, with 7 bases matching TRBD1. Looked up from germline, CDR1 is LNHDA and CDR2 is SQIVND (reference sequence). The CDR3 runs 17 residues. The V and J ends lost 6 bases and 0 bases, in that order; junction bases with no gene match: 8. The chain's CDR3 is CASRRGRGISGANVLTF. In DNA form, the CDR3 reads TGTGCCAGTAGGAGGGGCAGGGGGATCTCTGGGGCCAACGTCCTGACTTTC.

This clonotype was found many times. The chain recombines TRBV4-3 with TRBJ1-2, with D perhaps TRBD1 (6 bases). The germline CDR1 and CDR2 sequences are LGHNA and YSLEER. The CDR3 sequence is 17 residues long. V was cut by 5 bases and J by 4 bases, with 23 bases left in between. The CDR3 DNA reads TGCGCCAGCAGCACGGCGACAGGACGTCGAAAGACCTATGGCTACACCTTC. The encoded protein is CASSTATGRRKTYGYTF.

Details on this clonotype: A much larger clone lies one base from this, so it may be a read error. The chain uses TRBV9 and TRBJ1-2, with D unclear. Germline CDR1 reads SGDLS; CDR2 reads YYNGEE. This CDR3 region has 16 residues. The V gene lost 7 bases and the J gene lost 4 bases, with 23 bases spanning the gap. For the CDR3, the DNA is TGTGCCAGCCGTCGTGAGTACTCAAGAAAGACCTATGGCTACACCTTC. Protein product: CASRREYSRKTYGYTF.

The sample holds many counts of this clonotype. The rearrangement joins TRBV28 to TRBJ1-4; D remains unclear. V dropped 6 bases and J dropped 7 bases, with 21 bases sitting between them. The CDR3 covers 16 residues. Germline V lookup: CDR1 MDHEN, CDR2 SYDVKM. CDR3 sequence (DNA): TGTGCCAGCAGCCCATCGTTGGCCGGGTTGGGTGAAAAACTGTTTTTT. This gives the protein CASSPSLAGLGEKLFF.

About this clonotype: This may be a read error: a much more frequent sequence differs by one nucleotide. V and J are TRBV21-1 and TRBJ2-3. TRBV21-1 is a recognized pseudogene. This CDR3 has 17 amino acids. CDR3 DNA sequence: TGTGCCAGCAGGAAAATGATAGTTACAGTCATGCAAGATACGCAGTATTTT. Translated, it gives CASRKMIVTVMQDTQYF.